This T cell receptor beta chain originates from a study of blood T cell repertoires in COVID-19. Study in general: Donors in the United States, Italy and Spain gave samples during acute or convalescent COVID-19. The cDNA or gDNA used as material had been derived from T cells, B-cell-depleted T cells, or PBMCs.

There are 15 residues in the CDR3. The germline CDR1 and CDR2 sequences are SNHLY and FYNNEI. The J segment lost 10 bases and the V segment lost 4 bases, leaving 10 bases of the junction unmatched. Per the authors' pipeline: Using reference gene primer amplification, nucleated cell counts were estimated. TCRdb's table, derived via immunoSEQ multiplex PCR, lists solely in-frame clones and lacks some. Clone size and the V and J calls come from that table; the DNA yielded D and trimming. The sample includes fewer than 400,000 clones, more than 75% of them seen just once. The rearrangement uses TRBV2 and TRBJ2-1; 10 bases are shared with TRBD2. The specimen was peripheral blood. This clonotype was sampled from a human donor in a cohort sampled during active COVID-19. The CDR3 sequence is CASSVQREGLGEQFF. The CDR3 nucleotides read TGTGCCAGCAGTGTGCAGCGGGAGGGCCTCGGCGAGCAGTTCTTC.